The clone carrying this T cell receptor (beta chain) was observed at least ten times. Trimming removed 6 bases from V and 7 bases from J, with 3 bases in between. The CDR3 totals 10 residues. The data originate from a study of T-cell reconstitution after alpha-beta-depleted transplantation in children. This sample's TCRbeta library carried unique molecular identifier barcodes. One entry per CDR3 protein results from TCRdb running MiXCR on the PCR reads. Of about 640,000 distinct CDR3 sequences in the sample, approximately 15% were seen once. The sequences come from PBMCs from the stem cell graft donor, collected from the stem cell graft. The chain combines TRBV12-3 or TRBV12-4 with TRBJ2-2; D is unclear. This sequence originates from a human donor who donated a stem cell graft to a child with acute myeloid leukemia. CDR3: CASRGGELFF. CDR3 nucleotide sequence: TGTGCCAGCAGAGGCGGGGAGCTGTTTTTT.